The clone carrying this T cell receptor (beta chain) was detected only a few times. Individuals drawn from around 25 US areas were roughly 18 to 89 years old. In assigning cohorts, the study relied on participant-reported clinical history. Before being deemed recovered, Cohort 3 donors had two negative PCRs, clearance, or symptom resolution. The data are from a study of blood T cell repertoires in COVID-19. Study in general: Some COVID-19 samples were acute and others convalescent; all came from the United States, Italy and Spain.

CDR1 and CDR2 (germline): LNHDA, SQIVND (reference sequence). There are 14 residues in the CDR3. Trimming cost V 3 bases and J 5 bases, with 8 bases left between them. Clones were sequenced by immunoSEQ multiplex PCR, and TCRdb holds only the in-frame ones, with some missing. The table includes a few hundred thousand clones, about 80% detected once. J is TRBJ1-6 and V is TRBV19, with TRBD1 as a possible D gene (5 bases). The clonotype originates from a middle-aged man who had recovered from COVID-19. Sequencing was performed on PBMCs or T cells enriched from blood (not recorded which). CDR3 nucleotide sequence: TGTGCCAGTAGTATCCGGGGGAATAATTCACCCCTCCACTTT. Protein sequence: CASSIRGNNSPLHF.